This TCR beta chain emerged from a study of T cell responses to AZD1222 COVID-19 vaccine (dated by TCRdb to the early 2020s). Context from the whole study: AZD1222 recipients whose second dose came at about 4 weeks and those whose second dose came at about 12 weeks were combined into one group, since spike-specific TCR depth and breadth did not differ between the two schedules. A total of about 230 trial participants underwent TCR sequencing, of whom 200 to 220 received two doses of AZD1222 and roughly 25 received two doses of the MenACWY control vaccine. Trial participants were enrolled by age into subgroups of 18-55, 56-69 and 70-plus years, and around 140, 26 and 57 TCR-sequenced participants, respectively, were included in these subgroups. The paper's findings and limits, for the study overall: Conclusions about previously exposed vaccinees are limited, since just 6 or 7 AZD1222 recipients were seropositive for SARS-CoV-2 at baseline. Epitopes outside the regions mutated in the B.1.351 and B.1.1.7 variants were reportedly recognized by nearly half of the unique spike-specific TCRs. After two AZD1222 doses, spike-specific TCR breadth and depth were significantly higher than at day 0 and than in MenACWY recipients. Because no samples from the day 14 peak response were available, repertoires could be characterized only after the peak T cell response. The vaccine-associated CD4 TCRs covered the entire spike protein, and the dominant responses fell in regions 160-218 and 743-854. In the small 56-69-year group, the increase in depth fell short of significance, most likely because of low power. Most participants were white British and females outnumbered males, and the authors suggested that clonal diversity may have been underestimated.

The intended sense of this specimen's time point label: baseline before first vaccination. Samples from vaccinated people were obtained from the UK trials COV001 and COV002, which included a single-blind randomized controlled phase 2/3 trial of AZD1222 (ChAdOx1 nCoV-19) in healthy adults. For TCRbeta chain sequencing, PBMC samples were collected from trial participants at day 0 and at day 28 after the second dose. Worth noting for this clone: Its target antigen remains unknown. No much larger clonotype is one base removed from it; base qualities were not supplied.

The V end gives up 6 bases and the J end 7 bases, leaving 15 bases in the junction not matched to a gene. The germline V gene (reference sequence) sets CDR1 to MNHEY and CDR2 to SMNVEV. The CDR3 measures 16 amino acids from cysteine to phenylalanine. CDR3 DNA is the only sequence kept; it has 48 bases, read in frame from the first base. The CDR3 regions of human TCRbeta chains were analyzed by immunosequencing. The study's own analysis went as follows. TCRs in the repertoires were matched against a reference library of SARS-CoV-2-specific TCRs that had been generated with the MIRA antigen-specificity platform. Breadth meant the fraction of unique TCRs that were SARS-CoV-2-associated, whereas depth meant the fraction of total T cells that were SARS-CoV-2-associated. Using the MIRA data, every spike-specific TCR was mapped to the spike region that the TCR reacted to and assigned to either a CD4 or a CD8 class. Log10-transformed breadth and depth values were compared by one-way ANOVA with Sidak's multiple comparisons tests. TCRdb provides this immuneACCESS table in a form limited to in-frame rearrangements. Some clones are lacking; in checked studies, under half of them reflect an unresolved V gene, and why the rest are absent is not known. The V and J calls and the clone size are those of that table, but D and trimming were determined from the DNA. The sample data list approximately 98,000 clones, and 70% to 90% of these were observed just once. Around 3.2% of the sample belongs to the ten largest clones.

The input for sequencing was peripheral blood, taken on day 0 of AZD1222 vaccination. The TCR sequence derives from an adult in good health. The V and J segments used are TRBV27 and TRBJ2-1, with 7 central nucleotides matching TRBD2. The CDR3 here reads CASSRWGFGGINEQFF. The bases read TGTGCCAGCAGCCGATGGGGGTTCGGGGGGATTAATGAGCAGTTCTTC.